This entry is about one TCR beta chain. The data originate from a study of T cells in Graves' hyperthyroidism and ophthalmopathy. The CDR3 runs to 10 residues. Germline-derived CDR1 and CDR2 are SQVTM and ANQGSEA. Trimming stripped 3 bases from V and 7 bases from J, with 6 bases between. Amplified TCR beta CDR3 regions derived from RNA transcripts. Initially, a first-round RT-PCR of the TCR CDR3 employed the HTBI primer set. TCRdb re-called the multiplex PCR reads through MiXCR, storing one row per CDR3 protein. The data contain around 700,000 distinct CDR3 sequences, under 45% of them singletons. Sequenced material: blood. The chain carries TRBV29-1 and TRBJ1-2; D is uncertain. The TCR sequence derives from a woman in her thirties or forties with Graves' hyperthyroidism. CDR3 sequence: CSVESSGYTF. CDR3 sequence (DNA): TGCAGCGTTGAGTCCAGTGGCTACACCTTC.